The clone carrying this T cell receptor beta chain was recorded many times. Its specificity is not known. The CDR3 covers 15 residues. V lost 3 bases and J lost 5; bases outside the gene matches: 6. Germline V gene data show CDR1 as LGHDT and CDR2 as YNNKEL (reference sequence). The data belong to a study of CD8+CD57+ T cells in acquired aplastic anemia. As for the study in general: DNA per sorted CD4+ or CD8+ sample ranged about 0.18 to 30 ug, averaging roughly 3.2 ug.

Both TCR beta VDJ combination and CDR3 sequence profiling were carried out. Genomic DNA was the template for this profiling. A single record per CDR3 protein comes from TCRdb applying MiXCR to the reads. The sample lists around 190,000 distinct CDR3 sequences, around 50% occurring once. General observations from the study: Comparison of patients with controls identified almost 30 shared CD8+ CDR3 sequences.

All sequencing subjects had displayed CD8+CD57+ cell expansion on flow cytometry. Every patient had severe acquired aplastic anemia. Blood sampling was performed on the patients, and none of them had received therapy by then. The chain has TRBV3-1 and TRBJ2-5; 10 positions agree with TRBD2. The TCR originated in a human donor with aplastic anemia. Sequencing used sorted CD4+, CD8+, or CD8+CD57+ T cells (not recorded which) from PBMCs. The CDR3 loop reads CASSHASGGLETQYF. The CDR3 nucleotides read TGTGCCAGCAGCCACGCTAGCGGGGGATTGGAGACCCAGTACTTC.